This TCR beta chain comes out of a study of cytomegalovirus exposure and HLA in healthy donors. Notes on the study in general: Subsequent analysis showed first-cohort TCR clusters tending to co-occur in about 110 validation repertoires. Cytomegalovirus association was assigned to 150 to 200 TCR beta chains. Rare TCR sequences predominated, though certain public TCRs were found in many donors.

Donors came from a validation cohort of 95 to 150 subjects, distinct from the first 666-subject cohort. This clone was seen a few times. The antigen remains unidentified. Clones were read by immunoSEQ multiplex PCR, and TCRdb kept only the in-frame ones, dropping some. The sample includes 57,000 or so clones, around 94% seen only once; the top ten take 2% to 2.5%. Sequencing input: PBMCs. This receptor was obtained from a man between 18 and 35 years old in good health and CMV-seronegative.

The DNA for the CDR3 is TGCAGCGCTTCCTCGGGGACAACTAATGAAAAACTGTTTTTT. This codes for CSASSGTTNEKLFF. The chain has TRBV29-1 and TRBJ1-4, with D unclear. This CDR3 is built from 14 residues. CDR1 SQVTM and CDR2 ANQGSEA come from the germline V gene. Trimming stripped 7 bases from V and 0 bases from J, with 12 bases between.